This T cell receptor (beta chain) was identified in a study of monozygotic twins with inflammatory bowel disease. Study results and caveats: No detectable difference in repertoire similarity separated concordant from discordant twins, possibly as a result of limited power.

This CDR3 region has 17 residues. CDR1 and CDR2 (germline): KGHDR, SFDVKD. Of note for this clonotype: What it binds is not known.

Total RNA amounting to 3500 ng went into each TCR library. The template switching step added UMIs that contained a 6-nucleotide sample barcode. No DNA is given; TCRdb re-called the 5' RACE reads and lists each CDR3 protein once. The ten top clones account for about 2.2%, within a sample of some 440,000 distinct CDR3 sequences. This rearrangement joins TRBV24-1 to TRBJ2-1. The clonotype was recovered from a human donor with ulcerative colitis or Crohn's disease, or a healthy co-twin of an affected twin (not recorded which). What was sequenced was blood. The CDR3 sequence is CATSDPSFRGSYNEQFF.